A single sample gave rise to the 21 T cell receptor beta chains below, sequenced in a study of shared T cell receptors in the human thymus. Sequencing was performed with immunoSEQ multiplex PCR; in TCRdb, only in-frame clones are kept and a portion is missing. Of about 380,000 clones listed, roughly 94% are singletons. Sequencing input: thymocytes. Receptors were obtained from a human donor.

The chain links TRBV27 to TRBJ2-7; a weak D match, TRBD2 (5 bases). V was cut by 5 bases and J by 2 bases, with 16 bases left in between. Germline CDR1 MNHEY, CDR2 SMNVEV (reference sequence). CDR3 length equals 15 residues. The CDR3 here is CASSRRWALTYEQYF. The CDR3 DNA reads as TGTGCCAGCAGTAGGAGGTGGGCCCTTACCTACGAGCAGTACTTC.

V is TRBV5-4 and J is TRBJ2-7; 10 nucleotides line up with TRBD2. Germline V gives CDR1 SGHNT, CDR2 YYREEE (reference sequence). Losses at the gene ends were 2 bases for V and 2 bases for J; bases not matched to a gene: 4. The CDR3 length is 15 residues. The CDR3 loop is CASSLASGSTYEQYF. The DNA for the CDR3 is TGTGCCAGCAGCTTAGCTAGCGGGAGTACCTACGAGCAGTACTTC. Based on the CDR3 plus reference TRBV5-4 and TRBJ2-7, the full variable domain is ETGVTQSPTHLIKTRGQQVTLRCSSQSGHNTVSWYQQALGQGPQFIFQYYREEENGRGNFPPRFSGLQFPNYSSELNVNALELDDSALYLCASSLASGSTYEQYFGPGTRLTVT.

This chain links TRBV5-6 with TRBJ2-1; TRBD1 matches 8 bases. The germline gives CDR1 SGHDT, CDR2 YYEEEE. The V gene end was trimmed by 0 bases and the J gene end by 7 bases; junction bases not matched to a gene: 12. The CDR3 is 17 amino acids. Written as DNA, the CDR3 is TGTGCCAGCAGCTTGGCCCGACAGGGGAAAAGGAATAATGAGCAGTTCTTC. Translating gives CASSLARQGKRNNEQFF.

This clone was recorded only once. The CDR3 here is CASSEGPAGNQETQYF. In nucleotides, the CDR3 is TGTGCCAGCAGTGAAGGCCCAGCGGGGAATCAAGAGACCCAGTACTTC. The gene calls are TRBV6-1 and TRBJ2-5, with TRBD2 matching 7 bases. The J segment lost 2 bases and the V segment lost 1 base, leaving 7 bases of the junction unmatched. The germline gives CDR1 MNHNS, CDR2 SASEGT. The CDR3 has 16 amino acids.

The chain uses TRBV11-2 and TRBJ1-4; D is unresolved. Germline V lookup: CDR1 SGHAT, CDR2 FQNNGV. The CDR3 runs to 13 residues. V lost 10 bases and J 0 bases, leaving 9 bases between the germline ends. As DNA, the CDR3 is TGTGCCACCGGACTGGCAACTAATGAAAAACTGTTTTTT. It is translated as CATGLATNEKLFF. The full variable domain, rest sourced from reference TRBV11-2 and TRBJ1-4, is EAGVAQSPRYKIIEKRQSVAFWCNPISGHATLYWYQQILGQGPKLLIQFQNNGVVDDSQLPKDRFSAERLKGVDSTLKIQPAKLEDSAVYLCATGLATNEKLFFGSGTQLSVL.

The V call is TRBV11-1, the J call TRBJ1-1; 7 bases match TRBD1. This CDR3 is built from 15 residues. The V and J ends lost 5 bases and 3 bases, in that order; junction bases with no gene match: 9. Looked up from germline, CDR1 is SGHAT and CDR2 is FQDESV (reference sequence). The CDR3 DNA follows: TGTGCCAGCAGCGCAACTCCGGGACAGCACACTGAAGCTTTCTTT. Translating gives CASSATPGQHTEAFF.

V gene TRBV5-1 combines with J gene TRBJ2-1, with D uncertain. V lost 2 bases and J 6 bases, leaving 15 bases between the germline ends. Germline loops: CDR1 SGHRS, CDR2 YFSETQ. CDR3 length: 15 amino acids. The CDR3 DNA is TGCGCCAGCAGCTTTTCCTCAACTGCCGCCAATGAGCAGTTCTTC. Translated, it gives CASSFSSTAANEQFF.

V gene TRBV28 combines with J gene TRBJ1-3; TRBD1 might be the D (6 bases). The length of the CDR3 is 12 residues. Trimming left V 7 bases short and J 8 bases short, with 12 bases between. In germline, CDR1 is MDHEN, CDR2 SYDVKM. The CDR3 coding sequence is TGTGCCAGCACGGGGCAGGGGTACACCATATATTTT. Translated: CASTGQGYTIYF.

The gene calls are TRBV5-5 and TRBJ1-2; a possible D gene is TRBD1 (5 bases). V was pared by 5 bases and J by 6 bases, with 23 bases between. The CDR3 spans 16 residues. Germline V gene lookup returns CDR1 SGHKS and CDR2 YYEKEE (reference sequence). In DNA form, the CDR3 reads TGTGCCAGCAGAAGAAGGGGCCCTACCGATGAGGATGGCTACACCTTC. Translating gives CASRRRGPTDEDGYTF.

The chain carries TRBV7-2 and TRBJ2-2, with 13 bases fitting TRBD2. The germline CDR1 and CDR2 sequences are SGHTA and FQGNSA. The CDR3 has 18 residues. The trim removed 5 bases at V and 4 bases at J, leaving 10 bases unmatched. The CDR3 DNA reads TGTGCCAGCAGCCCCCGGACTAGCGGGAGCGCGGCCACCGGGGAGCTGTTTTTT. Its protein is CASSPRTSGSAATGELFF.

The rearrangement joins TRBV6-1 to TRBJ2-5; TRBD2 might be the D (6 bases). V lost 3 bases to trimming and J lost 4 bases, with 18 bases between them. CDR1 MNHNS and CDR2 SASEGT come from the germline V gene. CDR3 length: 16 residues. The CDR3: CASSDEGRSAIETQYF. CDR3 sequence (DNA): TGTGCCAGCAGTGATGAGGGGAGGTCAGCCATAGAGACCCAGTACTTC.

CDR3 in amino acids: CASSIGRGMNTEAFF. CDR3 DNA: TGTGCCAGTAGTATAGGGAGGGGGATGAACACTGAAGCTTTCTTT. The genes are TRBV19 and TRBJ1-1; TRBD1 might be the D (6 bases). CDR3 length: 15 amino acids. The V and J ends lost 1 base and 0 bases respectively, with 9 bases between them. Germline lookup yields CDR1 LNHDA and CDR2 SQIVND (reference sequence).

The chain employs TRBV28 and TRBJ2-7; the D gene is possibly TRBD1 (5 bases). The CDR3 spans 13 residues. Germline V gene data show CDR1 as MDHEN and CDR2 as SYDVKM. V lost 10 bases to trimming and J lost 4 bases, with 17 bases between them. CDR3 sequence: CATLVARDYEQYF. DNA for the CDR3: TGTGCCACCCTAGTAGCCAGGGATTACGAGCAGTACTTC.

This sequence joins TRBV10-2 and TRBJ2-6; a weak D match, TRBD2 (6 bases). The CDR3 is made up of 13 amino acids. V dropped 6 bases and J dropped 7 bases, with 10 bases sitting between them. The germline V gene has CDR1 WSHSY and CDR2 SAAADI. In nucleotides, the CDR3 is TGCGCCAGCAGGGAGGGACGAGCCAACGTCCTGACTTTC. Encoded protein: CASREGRANVLTF.

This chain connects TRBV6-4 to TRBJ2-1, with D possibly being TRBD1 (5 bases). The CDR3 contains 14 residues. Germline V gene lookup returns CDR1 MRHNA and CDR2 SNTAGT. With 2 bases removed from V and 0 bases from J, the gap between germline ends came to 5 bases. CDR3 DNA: TGTGCCAGCAGTGACAGGGGCTCCTACAATGAGCAGTTCTTC. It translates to CASSDRGSYNEQFF.

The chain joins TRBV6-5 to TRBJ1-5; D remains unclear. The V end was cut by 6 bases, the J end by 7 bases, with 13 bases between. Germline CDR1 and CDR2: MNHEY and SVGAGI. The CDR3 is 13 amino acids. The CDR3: CASRQQWEQPQHF. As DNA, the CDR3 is TGTGCCAGCAGGCAACAGTGGGAACAGCCCCAGCATTTT.

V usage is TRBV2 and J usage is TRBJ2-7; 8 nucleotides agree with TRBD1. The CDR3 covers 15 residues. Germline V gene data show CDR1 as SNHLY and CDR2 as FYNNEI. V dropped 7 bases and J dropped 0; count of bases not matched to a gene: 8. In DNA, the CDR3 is TGTGCCAGCACAGGACCGGGACAGGTCTCCTACGAGCAGTACTTC. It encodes CASTGPGQVSYEQYF.

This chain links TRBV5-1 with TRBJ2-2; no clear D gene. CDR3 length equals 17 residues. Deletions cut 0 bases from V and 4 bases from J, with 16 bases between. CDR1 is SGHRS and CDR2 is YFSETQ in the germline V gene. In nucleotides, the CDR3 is TGCGCCAGCAGCTTGGAGAAACACCTCTTATCCACCGGGGAGCTGTTTTTT. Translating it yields CASSLEKHLLSTGELFF. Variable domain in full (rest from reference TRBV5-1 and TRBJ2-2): KAGVTQTPRYLIKTRGQQVTLSCSPISGHRSVSWYQQTPGQGLQFLFEYFSETQRNKGNFPGRFSGRQFSNSRSEMNVSTLELGDSALYLCASSLEKHLLSTGELFFGEGSRLTVL.

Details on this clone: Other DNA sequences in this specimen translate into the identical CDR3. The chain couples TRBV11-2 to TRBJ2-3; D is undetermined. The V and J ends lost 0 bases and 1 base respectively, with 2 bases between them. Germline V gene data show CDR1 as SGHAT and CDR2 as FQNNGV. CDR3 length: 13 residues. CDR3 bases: TGTGCCAGCAGCTTAGAGGGCACAGATACGCAGTATTTT. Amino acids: CASSLEGTDTQYF.

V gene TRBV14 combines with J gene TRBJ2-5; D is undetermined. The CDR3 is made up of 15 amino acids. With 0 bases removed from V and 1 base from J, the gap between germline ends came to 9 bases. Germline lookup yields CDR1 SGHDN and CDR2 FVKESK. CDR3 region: CASSQDLGFQETQYF. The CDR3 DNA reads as TGTGCCAGCAGCCAAGATCTAGGGTTCCAAGAGACCCAGTACTTC.

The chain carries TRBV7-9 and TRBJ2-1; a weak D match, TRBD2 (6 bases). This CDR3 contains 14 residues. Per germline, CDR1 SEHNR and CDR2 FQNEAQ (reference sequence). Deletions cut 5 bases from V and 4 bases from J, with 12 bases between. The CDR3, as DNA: TGTGCCAGCAGCGATTCTAGCGTTTACAATGAGCAGTTCTTC. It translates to CASSDSSVYNEQFF. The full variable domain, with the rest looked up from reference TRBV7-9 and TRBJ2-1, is DTGVSQNPRHKITKRGQNVTFRCDPISEHNRLYWYRQTLGQGPEFLTYFQNEAQLEKSRLLSDRFSAERPKGSFSTLEIQRTEQGDSAMYLCASSDSSVYNEQFFGPGTRLTVL.